This entry describes one T cell receptor (beta chain). This sample stems from a study of OX40 agonist ivuxolimab in advanced cancers. Study summary: Partial responses were achieved by three patients: one hepatocellular carcinoma, two cutaneous melanoma.

The V end was cut by 4 bases, the J end by 4 bases, with 7 bases between. The CDR3 is 13 amino acids. The V gene's germline CDR1 is LGHNA and CDR2 YNFKEQ. The table came from immunoSEQ multiplex PCR; TCRdb's copy has only in-frame clones and leaves some out. The sample shows about 37,000 clones, roughly 87% of them seen only once. This specimen consisted of CD4+ or CD8+ T cells sorted from blood, obtained in a trial of the OX40 agonist ivuxolimab. The J gene is TRBJ2-2, the V gene TRBV4-2; D tentatively fits TRBD1 or TRBD2 (5 bases each). This sequence was found in an adult with an advanced solid tumor such as melanoma, head and neck, liver or kidney cancer. CDR3 nucleotides: TGTGCCAGCAGCCCCGGGGCCACCGGGGAGCTGTTTTTT. Amino acids: CASSPGATGELFF.